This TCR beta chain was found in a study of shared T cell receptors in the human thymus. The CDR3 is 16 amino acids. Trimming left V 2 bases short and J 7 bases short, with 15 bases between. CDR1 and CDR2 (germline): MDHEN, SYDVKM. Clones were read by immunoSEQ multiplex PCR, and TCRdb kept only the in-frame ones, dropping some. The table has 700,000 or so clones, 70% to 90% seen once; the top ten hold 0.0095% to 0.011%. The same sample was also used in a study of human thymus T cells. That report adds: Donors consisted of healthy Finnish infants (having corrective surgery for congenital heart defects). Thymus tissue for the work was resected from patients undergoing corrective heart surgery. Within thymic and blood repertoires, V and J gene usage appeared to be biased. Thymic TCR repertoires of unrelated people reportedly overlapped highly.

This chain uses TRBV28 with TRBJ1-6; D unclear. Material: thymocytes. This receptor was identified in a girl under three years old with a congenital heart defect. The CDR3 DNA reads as TGTGCCAGCAGTTTAGAGCTTTCCGCATCAAATTCACCCCTCCACTTT. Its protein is CASSLELSASNSPLHF.